The 32 T cell receptor beta chains below come from one sample, sequenced in a study of control samples from healthy donors and cancer patients. Libraries were prepared by immunoSEQ multiplex PCR; TCRdb keeps only in-frame clonotypes and omits some of them. The table lists around 53,000 clones, around 87% of them singletons, with over 12% in the top ten. Sequenced material: PBMCs. The origin of the receptors is a man aged 55 to 70 with head and neck cancer.

The chain carries TRBV18 and TRBJ2-2; 7 bases map to TRBD1. With V trimmed by 6 bases and J by 0 bases, 7 bases remained unmatched. Germline lookup yields CDR1 KGHSH and CDR2 LQKENI. The CDR3 loop spans 16 amino acids. CDR3 sequence: CASSLAGTANTGELFF. CDR3 nucleotide sequence: TGTGCCAGCTCCCTGGCCGGGACAGCGAACACCGGGGAGCTGTTTTTT. Complete variable domain (other parts from reference TRBV18 and TRBJ2-2): NAGVMQNPRHLVRRRGQEARLRCSPMKGHSHVYWYRQLPEEGLKFMVYLQKENIIDESGMPKERFSAEFPKEGPSILRIQQVVRGDSAAYFCASSLAGTANTGELFFGEGSRLTVL.

The chain joins TRBV5-6 to TRBJ1-5, with D maybe TRBD1 (5 bases). Germline-derived CDR1 and CDR2 are SGHDT and YYEEEE. This CDR3 is 13 amino acids long. V was clipped by 4 bases and J by 4 bases, with 9 bases between them. CDR3 DNA: TGTGCCAGCAGCAAGACAGCAAATCAGCCCCAGCATTTT. Translation gives CASSKTANQPQHF.

V gene TRBV27 combines with J gene TRBJ2-7; 10 nucleotides line up with TRBD1. The CDR3 has 13 amino acids. V trimming: 4 bases; J trimming: 3 bases; junction bases outside the gene matches: 0. The germline gives CDR1 MNHEY, CDR2 SMNVEV (reference sequence). The CDR3 bases are TGTGCCAGCAGTTGGGACAGGGGCTACGAGCAGTACTTC. Translation gives CASSWDRGYEQYF.

The V and J genes are TRBV10-2 and TRBJ1-2; 7 bases are a match to TRBD1. There are 16 residues in the CDR3. Germline CDR1 reads WSHSY; CDR2 reads SAAADI. With V trimmed by 1 base and J by 5 bases, 10 bases remained unmatched. This CDR3 is CASSELGTAAFYGYTF. DNA for the CDR3: TGCGCCAGCAGTGAGTTGGGGACAGCCGCCTTTTATGGCTACACCTTC.

This clone was detected only once. The chain employs TRBV19 and TRBJ1-5; D possibly corresponds to TRBD1 (5 bases). CDR3 length: 12 amino acids. Germline CDR1 LNHDA, CDR2 SQIVND (reference sequence). The ends were cut back, 8 bases at V and 2 bases at J, with 7 bases in the middle. The CDR3 spells CASRDGNQPQHF. CDR3 in DNA: TGTGCCAGTCGGGACGGCAATCAGCCCCAGCATTTT.

The V and J genes are TRBV7-9 and TRBJ2-7; D might be TRBD1 or TRBD2, each matching 8 bases. CDR1 is SEHNR, CDR2 FQNEAQ, per germline (reference sequence). The V end lost 5 bases, the J end lost 2 bases, and 16 bases lay between the germline ends. The CDR3 extends over 15 amino acids. The CDR3 is CASSHGGDRPYEQYF. In nucleotides, the CDR3 is TGTGCCAGCAGCCACGGGGGGGACAGGCCCTACGAGCAGTACTTC.

The chain couples TRBV5-5 to TRBJ1-3; D is unresolved. Trimming took 3 bases from V and 0 from J, leaving 13 bases between them. This CDR3 contains 16 residues. The germline gives CDR1 SGHKS, CDR2 YYEKEE (reference sequence). The CDR3 spells CASSYPTRVSGNTIYF. The CDR3 nucleotides are TGTGCCAGCAGCTATCCGACACGGGTCTCTGGAAACACCATATATTTT.

The rearrangement uses TRBV9 and TRBJ1-3, with D hard to call. This CDR3 is 14 amino acids long. V lost 0 bases and J lost 0, with 4 bases in between. Germline V gene sequence: CDR1 SGDLS, CDR2 YYNGEE. The CDR3 DNA sequence: TGTGCCAGCAGCGTAGGGTTCTCTGGAAACACCATATATTTT. Protein sequence: CASSVGFSGNTIYF.

V and J are TRBV5-1 and TRBJ1-1; the match to TRBD1 covers 7 bases. The CDR3 is 16 amino acids. V dropped 4 bases and J dropped 1; count of bases not matched to a gene: 10. The germline gives CDR1 SGHRS, CDR2 YFSETQ. CDR3 amino acids: CASSADGQAPNTEAFF. The CDR3 DNA sequence: TGCGCCAGCAGCGCCGACGGACAGGCACCGAACACTGAAGCTTTCTTT.

CDR3 nucleotide sequence: TGCGCCAGCAGCTTGTCGTCAGATTTTTCCTATAATTCACCCCTCCACTTT. Its protein is CASSLSSDFSYNSPLHF. The chain carries TRBV5-1 and TRBJ1-6; D not certain. Deletions cut 1 base from V and 1 base from J, with 12 bases between. The CDR3 sequence is 17 residues long. The germline gives CDR1 SGHRS, CDR2 YFSETQ.

The chain uses TRBV10-3 and TRBJ1-5; unclear D gene. V was pared by 2 bases and J by 2 bases, with 4 bases between. This CDR3 has 13 residues. Germline lookup yields CDR1 ENHRY and CDR2 SYGVKD. The CDR3 coding sequence is TGTGCCATCAGTGAGAGGGGCAATCAGCCCCAGCATTTT. Residues: CAISERGNQPQHF.

The genes are TRBV3-1 (or the pseudogene TRBV3-2) and TRBJ2-1, with D unresolved. V lost 4 bases and J 4 bases, leaving 14 bases between the germline ends. CDR1 and CDR2 (germline): LGHDT, YNNKEL (reference sequence). The CDR3 length is 15 residues. In nucleotides, the CDR3 is TGTGCCAGCAGCCCGACTCCTCAGATATACAATGAGCAGTTCTTC. It specifies CASSPTPQIYNEQFF.

The rearrangement links TRBV9 to TRBJ1-6, with 11 nucleotides matching TRBD1. CDR3 length: 16 residues. Germline CDR1 and CDR2: SGDLS and YYNGEE. The J segment lost 5 bases and the V segment lost 2 bases, leaving 3 bases of the junction unmatched. CDR3 sequence (DNA): TGTGCCAGCAGCGTCGGGACAGGGGGTAATAATTCACCCCTCCACTTT. Translating gives CASSVGTGGNNSPLHF.

This clone has more than one count but fewer than ten. The chain carries TRBV27 and TRBJ2-1; 8 bases line up with TRBD2. Trimming cost V 5 bases and J 2 bases; bases outside gene matches: 2. The germline V gene encodes CDR1 MNHEY and CDR2 SMNVEV (reference sequence). The CDR3 sequence is 14 residues long. CDR3 DNA: TGTGCCAGCAGTGGGACTAGTCCCTACAATGAGCAGTTCTTC. Translation: CASSGTSPYNEQFF.

V and J are TRBV13 and TRBJ2-1, with 9 positions matching TRBD2. The CDR3 runs to 14 residues. J lost 9 bases, V lost 6 bases, and 9 bases had no gene match. Germline V CDR1 and CDR2: PRHDT, FYEKMQ (reference sequence). The CDR3 is CASSPGSGSIEQFF. The CDR3 nucleotides are TGTGCCAGCAGTCCTGGTAGCGGGAGCATTGAGCAGTTCTTC.

DNA for the CDR3: TGCAGCGTTGAATTGGGGGGCAATCAGCCCCAGCATTTT. It encodes CSVELGGNQPQHF. The rearrangement uses TRBV29-1 and TRBJ1-5; D may be TRBD1 (5 bases). In germline, CDR1 is SQVTM, CDR2 ANQGSEA. The V end lost 2 bases, the J end lost 2 bases, and 7 bases lay between the germline ends. The CDR3 covers 13 residues.

This chain joins TRBV12-3 or TRBV12-4 and TRBJ2-5; D remains unclear. Trimming pared 3 bases from V and 5 bases from J, leaving 10 bases between. The CDR3 sequence is 13 residues long. CDR3 DNA sequence: TGTGCCAGCAGTTTCACTTTCAGGGAGACCCAGTACTTC. Encoded protein: CASSFTFRETQYF.

Concerning this clone: Within the sample, other DNA sequences also encode this same CDR3. The gene calls are TRBV27 and TRBJ1-6; D remains ambiguous. Trimming shortened V by 2 bases and J by 5 bases, and 4 bases separated the two germline ends. Germline V gives CDR1 MNHEY, CDR2 SMNVEV (reference sequence). The length of the CDR3 is 13 residues. CDR3 residues: CASSLRHNSPLHF. The CDR3 nucleotides are TGTGCCAGCAGTTTAAGGCATAATTCACCCCTCCACTTT.

This clone was recorded a few times. The V and J genes are TRBV5-4 and TRBJ1-1; D is uncertain. Germline V gives CDR1 SGHNT, CDR2 YYREEE (reference sequence). The ends were cut back, 0 bases at V and 1 base at J, with 7 bases in the middle. The CDR3 contains 14 residues. CDR3 sequence reads: CASSLEKTNTEAFF. The CDR3 nucleotides read TGTGCCAGCAGCTTGGAGAAGACGAACACTGAAGCTTTCTTT.

The chain is built from TRBV5-5 and TRBJ2-5; D gene ambiguous. V was clipped by 0 bases and J by 5 bases, with 11 bases between them. The CDR3 totals 14 residues. CDR1 and CDR2 (germline): SGHKS, YYEKEE (reference sequence). Written as DNA, the CDR3 is TGTGCCAGCAGCTTGGGGCCAGTTGGGGAGACCCAGTACTTC. Amino acids: CASSLGPVGETQYF.

V is TRBV6-5 and J is TRBJ2-7; unclear D gene. This CDR3 contains 12 residues. V was shortened by 4 bases and J by 3 bases, with 7 bases between the two germline ends. Germline V gene lookup returns CDR1 MNHEY and CDR2 SVGAGI. The CDR3 here is CASSSLFYEQYF. The CDR3 DNA is TGTGCCAGCAGTTCCCTCTTCTACGAGCAGTACTTC.

The rearrangement joins TRBV5-1 to TRBJ2-3; 7 bases match TRBD2. J gave up 1 base and V 3 bases, and 2 bases lay outside the gene matches. Germline assignment: CDR1 SGHRS and CDR2 YFSETQ. This CDR3 has 14 residues. CDR3 bases: TGCGCCAGCAGCTCTAGCGGACGCACAGATACGCAGTATTTT. This encodes CASSSSGRTDTQYF.

The genes are TRBV9 and TRBJ1-2; TRBD1 agrees at 10 bases. The CDR3 consists of 15 residues. V shed 4 bases, J shed 3 bases, and the junction held 6 bases outside the gene matches. Germline V CDR1 and CDR2: SGDLS, YYNGEE. The CDR3 spells CASSPGTGVDYGYTF. The CDR3 bases are TGTGCCAGCAGCCCTGGGACAGGGGTCGACTATGGCTACACCTTC.

The chain combines TRBV28 with TRBJ1-1, with a tentative D call TRBD1 (6 bases). The V gene lost 6 bases and the J gene lost 10 bases, with 18 bases spanning the gap. Germline CDR1 MDHEN, CDR2 SYDVKM. The CDR3 consists of 13 residues. The CDR3 region has the DNA TGTGCCAGCAGCCTTGCCCTGGACAGTGGAGCTTTCTTT. Translating gives CASSLALDSGAFF.

This chain's CDR3 is CASSHDSTITEQYF. CDR3 bases: TGCGCCAGCAGCCACGACTCGACGATCACCGAGCAGTACTTC. The J gene is TRBJ2-7, the V gene TRBV5-1; D not certain. V was clipped by 4 bases and J by 6 bases, with 17 bases between them. CDR1 SGHRS and CDR2 YFSETQ come from the germline V gene. The CDR3 length is 14 residues.

The rearrangement joins TRBV6-5 to TRBJ1-1; D may be TRBD1 (6 bases). CDR1 and CDR2 from the germline V gene are MNHEY and SVGAGI. The CDR3 runs 16 residues. The ends were cut back, 0 bases at V and 3 bases at J, with 14 bases in the middle. This CDR3 reads CASSYSRLGGDTEAFF. CDR3 sequence (DNA): TGTGCCAGCAGTTACTCCCGTCTAGGGGGAGACACTGAAGCTTTCTTT.

The chain uses TRBV7-8 and TRBJ1-6, with a possible D match to TRBD1 (5 bases). This CDR3 region has 16 residues. Trimming pared 3 bases from V and 5 bases from J, leaving 14 bases between. Germline V lookup: CDR1 SGHVS, CDR2 FQNEAQ. Here the CDR3 DNA reads TGTGCCAGCAGCTTGCTGCAGGGTGGGAATAATTCACCCCTCCACTTT. This sequence encodes CASSLLQGGNNSPLHF.

The chain has TRBV7-9 and TRBJ2-1; 7 bases map to TRBD1. CDR1 and CDR2 from the germline V gene are SEHNR and FQNEAQ (reference sequence). This CDR3 is built from 15 residues. V was pared by 3 bases and J by 5 bases, with 7 bases of the junction left unmatched. In DNA, the CDR3 is TGTGCCAGCAGCTTGTCTGAACAGGGGCACAATGAGCAGTTCTTC. This codes for CASSLSEQGHNEQFF.

The chain recombines TRBV6-5 with TRBJ1-2; TRBD1 matches 8 bases. CDR1 is MNHEY, CDR2 SVGAGI, per germline. The CDR3 totals 14 residues. V was clipped by 7 bases and J by 7 bases; unmatched bases: 11. CDR3 loop: CASTLTGVEGGYTF. The CDR3 DNA sequence: TGTGCCAGCACCCTGACAGGGGTTGAAGGTGGCTACACCTTC.

The rearrangement links TRBV11-3 to TRBJ1-1, with D hard to call. Germline loops: CDR1 SGHNT, CDR2 YENEEA. V was cut by 3 bases and J by 7 bases, with 12 bases left in between. This CDR3 spans 13 amino acids. DNA for the CDR3: TGTGCCAGCAGCTTCTCATCAGGTAATGAAGCTTTCTTT. Encoded protein: CASSFSSGNEAFF.

This clone was picked up a small number of times. The V gene is TRBV9, the J gene TRBJ2-2; 13 positions agree with TRBD2. This CDR3 spans 15 amino acids. V lost 4 bases and J lost 7; bases outside the gene matches: 4. Germline assignment: CDR1 SGDLS and CDR2 YYNGEE. CDR3 bases: TGTGCCAGCAGCTCACGACTAGCGGGGGGCGGGGAGCTGTTTTTT. Amino acid sequence: CASSSRLAGGGELFF.

This chain connects TRBV11-2 to TRBJ2-7, with D tentatively TRBD1 or TRBD2 (7 bases each). Trimming removed 5 bases at V and 6 bases at J, with 20 bases between. This CDR3 is built from 15 residues. CDR1 is SGHAT and CDR2 is FQNNGV in the germline V gene. This CDR3 reads CASSVRGGIFGEQYF. CDR3 DNA: TGTGCCAGCAGCGTCAGGGGGGGGATATTTGGCGAGCAGTACTTC.